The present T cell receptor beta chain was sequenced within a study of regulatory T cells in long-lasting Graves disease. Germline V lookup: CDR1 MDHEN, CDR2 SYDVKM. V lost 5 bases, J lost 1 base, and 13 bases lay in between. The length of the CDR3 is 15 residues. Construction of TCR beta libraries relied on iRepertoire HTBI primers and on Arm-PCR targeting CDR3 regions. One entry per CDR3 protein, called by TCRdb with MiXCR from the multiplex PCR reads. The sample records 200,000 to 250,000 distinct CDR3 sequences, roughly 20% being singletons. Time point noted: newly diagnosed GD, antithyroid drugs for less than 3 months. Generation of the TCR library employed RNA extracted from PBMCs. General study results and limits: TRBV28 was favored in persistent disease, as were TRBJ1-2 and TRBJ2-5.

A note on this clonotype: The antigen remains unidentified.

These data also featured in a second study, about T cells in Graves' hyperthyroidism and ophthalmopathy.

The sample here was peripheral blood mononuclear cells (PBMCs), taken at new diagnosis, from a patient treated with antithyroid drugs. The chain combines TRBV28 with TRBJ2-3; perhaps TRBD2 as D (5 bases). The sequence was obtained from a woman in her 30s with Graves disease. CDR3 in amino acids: CASSPEVEGTDTQYF. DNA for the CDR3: TGTGCCAGCAGTCCAGAGGTGGAGGGCACAGATACGCAGTATTTT.